This T cell receptor (beta chain) was retrieved from a study of CD8 T cells in Susac syndrome. The CDR3 contains 15 residues. The germline V gene has CDR1 SEHNR and CDR2 FQNEAQ (reference sequence). V was clipped by 3 bases and J by 4 bases; unmatched bases: 4. cDNA came from about 0.51 to 1 ug RNA primed by random hexamers. A single record per CDR3 protein comes from TCRdb applying MiXCR to the immunoSEQ multiplex PCR reads. The sample comprises approximately 220,000 distinct CDR3 sequences, about 90% of which are singletons, and about 0.12% rests with the top ten. In its sample, this clonotype was seen once. Each multiple sclerosis control was a treatment-naive patient with relapsing-remitting disease that was either stable or active. Negative magnetic isolation gave CD8+ and CD4+ cells; FACS enriched CD8+ TEMRA.

The chain combines TRBV7-9 with TRBJ2-1; 9 nucleotides match TRBD2. Input material: CD8+ T cells from PBMCs. The clonotype originates from a human donor with multiple sclerosis. CDR3 bases: TGTGCCAGCAGCTTGGAGAGCGGGAGGTACAATGAGCAGTTCTTC. Translating gives CASSLESGRYNEQFF.